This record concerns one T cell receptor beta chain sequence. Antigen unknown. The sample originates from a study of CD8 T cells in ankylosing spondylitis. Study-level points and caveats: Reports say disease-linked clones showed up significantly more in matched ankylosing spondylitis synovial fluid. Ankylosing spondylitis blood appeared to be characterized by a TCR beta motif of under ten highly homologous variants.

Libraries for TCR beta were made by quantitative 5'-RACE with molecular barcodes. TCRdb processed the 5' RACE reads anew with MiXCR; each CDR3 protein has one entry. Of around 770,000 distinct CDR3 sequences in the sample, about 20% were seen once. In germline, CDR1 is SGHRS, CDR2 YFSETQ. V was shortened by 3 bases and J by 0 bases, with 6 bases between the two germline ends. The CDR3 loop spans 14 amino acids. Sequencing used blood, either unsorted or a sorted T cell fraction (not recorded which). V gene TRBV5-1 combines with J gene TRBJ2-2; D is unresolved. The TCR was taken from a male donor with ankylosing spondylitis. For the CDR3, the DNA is TGCGCCAGCAGCTGGATAACGAACACCGGGGAGCTGTTTTTT. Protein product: CASSWITNTGELFF.